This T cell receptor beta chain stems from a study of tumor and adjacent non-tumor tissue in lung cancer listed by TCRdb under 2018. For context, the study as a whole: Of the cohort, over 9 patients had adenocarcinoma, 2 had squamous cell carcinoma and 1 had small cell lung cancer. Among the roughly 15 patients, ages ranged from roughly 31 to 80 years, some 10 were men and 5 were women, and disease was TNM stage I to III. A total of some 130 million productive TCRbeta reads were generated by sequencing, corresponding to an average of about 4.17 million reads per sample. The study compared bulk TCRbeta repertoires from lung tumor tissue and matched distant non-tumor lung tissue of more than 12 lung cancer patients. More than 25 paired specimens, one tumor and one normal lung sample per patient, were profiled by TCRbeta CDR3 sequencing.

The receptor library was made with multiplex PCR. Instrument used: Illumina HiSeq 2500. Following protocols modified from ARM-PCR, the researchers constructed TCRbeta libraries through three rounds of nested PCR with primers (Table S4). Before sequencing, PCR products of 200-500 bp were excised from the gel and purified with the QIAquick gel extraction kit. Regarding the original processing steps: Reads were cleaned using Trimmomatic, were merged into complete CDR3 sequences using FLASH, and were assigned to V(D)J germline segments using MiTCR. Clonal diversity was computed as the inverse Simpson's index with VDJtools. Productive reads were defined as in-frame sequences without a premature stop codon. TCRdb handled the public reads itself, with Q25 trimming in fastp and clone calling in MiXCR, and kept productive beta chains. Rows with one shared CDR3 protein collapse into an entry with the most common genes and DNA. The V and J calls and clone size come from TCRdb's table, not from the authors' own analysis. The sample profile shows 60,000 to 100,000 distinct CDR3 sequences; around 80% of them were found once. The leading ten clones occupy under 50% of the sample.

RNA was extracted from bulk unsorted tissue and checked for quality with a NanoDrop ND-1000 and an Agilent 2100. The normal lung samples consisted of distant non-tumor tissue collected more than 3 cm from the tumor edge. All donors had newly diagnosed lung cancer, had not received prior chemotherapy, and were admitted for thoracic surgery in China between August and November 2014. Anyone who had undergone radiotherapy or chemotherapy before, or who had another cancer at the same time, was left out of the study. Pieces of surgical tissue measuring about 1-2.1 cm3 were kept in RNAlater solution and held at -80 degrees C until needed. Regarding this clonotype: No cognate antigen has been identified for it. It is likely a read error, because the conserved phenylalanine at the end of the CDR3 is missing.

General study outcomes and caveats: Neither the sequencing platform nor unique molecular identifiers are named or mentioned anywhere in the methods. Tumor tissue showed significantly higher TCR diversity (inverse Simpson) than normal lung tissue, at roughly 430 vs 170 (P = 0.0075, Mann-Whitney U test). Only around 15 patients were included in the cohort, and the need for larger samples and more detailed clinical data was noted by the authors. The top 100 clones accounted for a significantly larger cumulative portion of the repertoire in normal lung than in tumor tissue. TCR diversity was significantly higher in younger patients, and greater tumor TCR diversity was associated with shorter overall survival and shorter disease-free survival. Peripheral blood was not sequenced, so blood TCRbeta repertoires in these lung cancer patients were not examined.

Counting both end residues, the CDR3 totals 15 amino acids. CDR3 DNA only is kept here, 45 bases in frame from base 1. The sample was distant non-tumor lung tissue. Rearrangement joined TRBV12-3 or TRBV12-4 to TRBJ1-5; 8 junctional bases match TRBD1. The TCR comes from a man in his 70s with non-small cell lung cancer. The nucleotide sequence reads TGTGCCAACAGTTTAGGGACAGGAGGCAATCAGCCACAGCATTTA. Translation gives CANSLGTGGNQPQHL.